These 15 T cell receptor beta chains came from one sample sequenced in a study of blood T cell repertoires in COVID-19 (dated by TCRdb to the early 2020s). Libraries came from the immunoSEQ multiplex PCR assay. Entries here come from immuneACCESS through TCRdb and include only in-frame sequences with V and J called. Some clones fail to appear in such tables; in the studies checked, an unresolved V gene covers under half of the shortfall, and the cause of the remainder is unknown. Present in this sample are more than 95,000 clones, over 75% of which were seen just once. The ten largest clones represent approximately 1.1% of the sample. Sequencing was carried out using peripheral blood. These receptor sequences come from an elderly woman with acute or convalescent COVID-19.

The chain is built from TRBV11-2 and TRBJ2-1; D is perhaps TRBD2 (5 bases). V gave up 2 bases and J gave up 5 bases, with 16 bases separating them. CDR3 length: 16 amino acids. Germline loops: CDR1 SGHAT, CDR2 FQNNGV. The CDR3 here is CASSLLGGYKNNEQFF. CDR3 nucleotide sequence: TGTGCCAGCAGCTTACTGGGCGGGTATAAAAACAATGAGCAGTTCTTC.

This clone was detected only once. The chain employs TRBV5-1 and TRBJ1-3, with 9 bases aligning to TRBD1. V shed 0 bases and J 4 bases; nucleotides not matched to a gene: 5. The germline V gene encodes CDR1 SGHRS and CDR2 YFSETQ. The CDR3 covers 16 residues. CDR3 nucleotide sequence: TGCGCCAGCAGCTTGGGGGACAGGGCCCACGGAAACACCATATATTTT. Amino acid sequence: CASSLGDRAHGNTIYF.

The chain joins TRBV5-5 to TRBJ1-4; TRBD1 aligns across 7 bases. The V and J ends lost 4 bases and 4 bases, in that order; junction bases with no gene match: 10. This CDR3 is built from 16 residues. Germline CDR1 is SGHKS and CDR2 is YYEKEE (reference sequence). In DNA, the CDR3 is TGTGCCAGCAGCCAATCTGGGACAGCACTTAATGAAAAACTGTTTTTT. The encoded protein is CASSQSGTALNEKLFF. Full variable domain (rest looked up from reference TRBV5-5 and TRBJ1-4): DAGVTQSPTHLIKTRGQQVTLRCSPISGHKSVSWYQQVLGQGPQFIFQYYEKEERGRGNFPDRFSARQFPNYSSELNVNALLLGDSALYLCASSQSGTALNEKLFFGSGTQLSVL.

The rearrangement joins TRBV2 to TRBJ1-2, with 9 bases matching TRBD1. CDR1 is SNHLY and CDR2 is FYNNEI in the germline V gene. The CDR3 covers 15 residues. V lost 5 bases and J lost 7; bases outside the gene matches: 11. The CDR3 sequence is CASSLTGTGTSGYTF. In DNA, the CDR3 is TGTGCCAGCAGTCTAACCGGGACAGGGACCTCTGGCTACACCTTC.

In its sample, this clone was seen once. The chain joins TRBV29-1 to TRBJ2-7, with 7 nucleotides matching TRBD2. This CDR3 comprises 14 residues. J was trimmed by 0 bases and V by 3 bases; bases with no gene match: 5. Looked up from germline, CDR1 is SQVTM and CDR2 is ANQGSEA. The CDR3 coding sequence is TGCAGCGTTGAGCTCTCTAGCGGCTCCTACGAGCAGTACTTC. Its translation is CSVELSSGSYEQYF.

This chain joins TRBV7-2 and TRBJ2-5, with 8 bases aligning to TRBD2. The J segment lost 7 bases and the V segment lost 5 bases, leaving 9 bases of the junction unmatched. The CDR3 extends over 14 amino acids. The V gene's germline CDR1 is SGHTA and CDR2 FQGNSA. CDR3 sequence reads: CASSTRGGSGTQYF. CDR3 nucleotides: TGTGCCAGCAGCACTCGGGGGGGAAGCGGGACCCAGTACTTC.

The chain has TRBV2 and TRBJ2-7; tentative D call: TRBD1 (5 bases). In germline, CDR1 is SNHLY, CDR2 FYNNEI. V lost 2 bases and J 7 bases, leaving 12 bases between the germline ends. The CDR3 sequence is 13 residues long. CDR3 sequence (DNA): TGTGCCAGCAGTGAACAGGGTTCAGTGGAGCAGTACTTC. Its protein product is CASSEQGSVEQYF.

This clone appeared a single time. This rearrangement joins TRBV28 to TRBJ2-1; D is perhaps TRBD2 (5 bases). The germline CDR1 and CDR2 sequences are MDHEN and SYDVKM. The V and J ends lost 1 base and 7 bases respectively, with 11 bases between them. This CDR3 contains 14 residues. CDR3 sequence: CASSLSRRKNEQFF. The CDR3 DNA reads as TGTGCCAGCAGTTTATCGAGGAGGAAGAATGAGCAGTTCTTC.

This clone appeared a few times. The chain joins TRBV6-5 to TRBJ1-1, with 7 nucleotides matching TRBD1. CDR3 size: 12 residues. V lost 6 bases and J lost 11; bases outside the gene matches: 9. The germline V gene encodes CDR1 MNHEY and CDR2 SVGAGI. CDR3 nucleotides: TGTGCCAGCAGCCAGGGACAGCAGAGGGCTTTCTTT. It is translated as CASSQGQQRAFF.

This sequence joins TRBV2 and TRBJ1-6; D perhaps matches TRBD1 (6 bases). CDR1 is SNHLY, CDR2 FYNNEI, per germline. The CDR3 is 14 amino acids. Trimming took 7 bases from V and 3 from J, leaving 10 bases between them. The CDR3 DNA sequence: TGTGCCAGCAACGAGGGGGTCTATAATTCACCCCTCCACTTT. Protein product: CASNEGVYNSPLHF.

The rearrangement joins TRBV9 to TRBJ2-1, with a possible D match to TRBD2 (7 bases). Germline V CDR1 and CDR2: SGDLS, YYNGEE. Trimming took 4 bases from V and 4 from J, leaving 15 bases between them. The CDR3 runs 15 residues. The CDR3 coding sequence is TGTGCCAGCAGCCTCGGCAGCGGGACATACAATGAGCAGTTCTTC. Encoded protein: CASSLGSGTYNEQFF.

The CDR3 reads CATWDRGTFQPQHF. In DNA form, the CDR3 reads TGTGCCACGTGGGACAGGGGGACGTTTCAGCCCCAGCATTTT. V usage is TRBV6-5 and J usage is TRBJ1-5, with 11 bases that match TRBD1. The V gene's germline CDR1 is MNHEY and CDR2 SVGAGI. This CDR3 contains 14 residues. Trimming cost V 10 bases and J 6 bases; bases outside gene matches: 8.

The chain links TRBV6-5 to TRBJ1-2, with 10 bases identical to TRBD1. The CDR3 is 15 amino acids. Germline V CDR1 and CDR2: MNHEY, SVGAGI. The V and J ends lost 5 bases and 4 bases, in that order; junction bases with no gene match: 7. The chain's CDR3 is CASSLRQGAVYGYTF. The CDR3, as DNA: TGTGCCAGCAGTCTTCGACAGGGGGCCGTCTATGGCTACACCTTC.

The V and J genes are TRBV6-5 and TRBJ1-2; the match to TRBD1 covers 7 bases. The CDR3 runs 14 residues. J lost 7 bases, V lost 6 bases, and 11 bases had no gene match. CDR1 is MNHEY, CDR2 SVGAGI, per germline. CDR3 residues: CASRAFLDRRGYTF. The CDR3 DNA reads as TGTGCCAGCAGGGCATTCTTGGACAGGCGTGGCTACACCTTC.

The genes are TRBV7-6 and TRBJ2-7; 9 nucleotides align to TRBD1. Germline V gives CDR1 SGHVS, CDR2 FNYEAQ. The CDR3 extends over 15 amino acids. The J segment lost 4 bases and the V segment lost 5 bases, leaving 9 bases of the junction unmatched. The CDR3 sequence is CASSPPGQGLYEQYF. The DNA for the CDR3 is TGTGCCAGCAGCCCCCCGGGACAGGGACTTTACGAGCAGTACTTC.